The 6 T cell receptor beta chains in this list originate from one sample, sequenced in a study of T-cell memory formation after mild COVID-19. MiXCR was run by TCRdb on the 5' RACE reads, yielding one entry per CDR3 protein. The sample has 150,000 to 200,000 distinct CDR3 sequences, about 9.9% seen once. Sequencing was carried out using PBMCs or a T cell subset sorted from them (not recorded which). Every receptor here comes from a man younger than 35 who had mild COVID-19 (a few samples of this study predate the infection). Cell type and time point are not known.

This clonotype was seen many times. The chain couples TRBV18 to TRBJ2-7; D might be TRBD1 or TRBD2, each matching 5 bases. CDR3 length equals 14 residues. Germline CDR1 is KGHSH and CDR2 is LQKENI. Trimming took off 3 bases at V and 6 bases at J, with 15 bases between the two ends. CDR3 bases: TGTGCCAGCTCACCCTCCGGGACCCACATCGAGCAGTACTTC. It yields the protein CASSPSGTHIEQYF.

V is TRBV2 and J is TRBJ1-1; 7 nucleotides agree with TRBD1. The CDR3 has 15 residues. V trimming: 3 bases; J trimming: 2 bases; junction bases outside the gene matches: 6. CDR1 is SNHLY, CDR2 FYNNEI, per germline. The CDR3 reads CASSDQGTANTEAFF. In nucleotides, the CDR3 is TGTGCCAGCAGTGATCAGGGGACAGCAAACACTGAAGCTTTCTTT.

The genes are TRBV6-2 or TRBV6-3 and TRBJ1-4; D gene uncertain. The CDR3 runs 13 residues. With 8 bases removed from V and 7 bases from J, the gap between germline ends came to 14 bases. CDR1 and CDR2 (germline): MNHEY, SVGEGT. CDR3: CASSSQRREKLFF. The CDR3 nucleotides are TGTGCCAGCTCTTCCCAGAGGCGTGAAAAACTGTTTTTT.

There are many counts of this clonotype. The rearrangement links TRBV11-2 to TRBJ2-1; the match to TRBD2 covers 11 bases. In germline, CDR1 is SGHAT, CDR2 FQNNGV. There are 17 residues in the CDR3. V lost 3 bases, J lost 7 bases, and 11 bases stayed unmatched. In nucleotides, the CDR3 is TGTGCCAGCAGCTTTCCTAGCGGGGGGCGACTGGGGAATGAGCAGTTCTTC. Its protein product is CASSFPSGGRLGNEQFF.

V and J are TRBV12-3 or TRBV12-4 and TRBJ2-1; TRBD2 aligns across 8 bases. This CDR3 spans 14 amino acids. V was pared by 6 bases and J by 8 bases, with 9 bases of the junction left unmatched. The CDR3: CASSPGTRTHEQFF. DNA of the CDR3: TGTGCCAGCAGCCCCGGGACTAGAACGCATGAGCAGTTCTTC.

The sample holds a few counts of this clonotype. The chain links TRBV29-1 to TRBJ1-2, with no clear D. Trimming took 3 bases from V and 3 from J, leaving 11 bases between them. The CDR3 totals 13 residues. Germline CDR1 is SQVTM and CDR2 is ANQGSEA. The CDR3 nucleotides are TGCAGCGTTGATGATCTCACATACTATGGCTACACCTTC. Translation: CSVDDLTYYGYTF.